Sequencing of this TCR beta chain was carried out in a study of cytomegalovirus exposure and HLA in healthy donors. Study conclusions and caveats: Most subjects had HLA-A and HLA-B alleles reportedly predicted accurately by TCR beta sequences. Association of a missense DCLRE1C variant with TCR beta V- and J-gene trimming was reported in a later analysis.

Amplification used 60 Vbeta primers and 13 Jbeta primers. Sequencing used immunoSEQ multiplex PCR; TCRdb keeps in-frame clones, though not all of them. The repertoire holds roughly 190,000 clones, with around 81% as singletons. About this clone itself: The target antigen is unknown.

This CDR3 comprises 16 residues. V shed 4 bases, J shed 6 bases, and the junction held 11 bases outside the gene matches. The germline V gene has CDR1 SGHRS and CDR2 YFSETQ. The chain uses TRBV5-1 and TRBJ2-7; 12 nucleotides agree with TRBD1. The receptor was derived from a young man in good health and CMV-seronegative. Input material: PBMCs. The CDR3 is CASSPATGTGGGEQYF. For the CDR3, the DNA is TGCGCCAGCAGCCCAGCAACCGGGACAGGGGGCGGCGAGCAGTACTTC.